This TCR beta chain emerged from a study of OX40 agonist ivuxolimab in advanced cancers. As for the study in general: In this cohort, patients received ivuxolimab, an agonistic anti-OX40 (CD134) antibody. Study results and limitations: Clones of CD4+ and CD8+ blood T cells grew by week 6 at doses of 0.1 to 3.0 mg/kg.

With respect to this clone: Its antigen remains unknown.

Data came from immunoSEQ multiplex PCR; TCRdb stores just in-frame clones and leaves some out. The sample has 20,000 to 30,000 clones, approximately 90% seen once. Sequencing used CD4+ or CD8+ T cells sorted from blood, obtained in a trial of the OX40 agonist ivuxolimab. This clonotype was obtained from an adult with an advanced solid tumor such as melanoma, head and neck, liver or kidney cancer.

The CDR3 sequence: CAISGQGMGDEQFF. The CDR3 DNA reads TGTGCCATCAGTGGACAGGGGATGGGAGATGAGCAGTTCTTC. The chain carries TRBV10-3 and TRBJ2-1; 8 nucleotides match TRBD1. CDR3 length equals 14 residues. Germline V lookup: CDR1 ENHRY, CDR2 SYGVKD. V shed 4 bases, J shed 8 bases, and the junction held 7 bases outside the gene matches.